This T cell receptor beta chain was found in a study of blood T cell repertoires in COVID-19. In the study overall: Italy, Spain and the United States were the sources of the convalescent and acute COVID-19 samples. PBMCs, B-cell-depleted T cells, or T cells were the source of the cDNA or gDNA that made up the material.

Participants were aged about 18 to 89 years from approximately 25 US areas. The germline CDR1 and CDR2 sequences are SEHNR and FQNEAQ (reference sequence). There are 14 residues in the CDR3. J lost 2 bases, V lost 4 bases, and 4 bases had no gene match. Per the original methods: Reference gene primer amplification in the assay estimated nucleated cell counts. TCRdb's copy holds only in-frame clones and misses some; the assay was immunoSEQ multiplex PCR. The D gene and trimming were derived from the DNA, and the V and J assignments and clone size from that table. The sample lists some 190,000 clones, about 77% occurring once.

The clonotype originates from a woman in her fifties or sixties with acute COVID-19. The sample consisted of PBMCs or T cells enriched from blood (not recorded which). V usage is TRBV7-9 and J usage is TRBJ1-1; 7 bases match TRBD1. For the CDR3, the DNA is TGTGCCAGCAGCTCCGACAGGGCCAACACTGAAGCTTTCTTT. The encoded protein is CASSSDRANTEAFF.